The source of this TCR beta chain is a study of cytomegalovirus exposure and HLA in healthy donors. Overall study: The same platform used for the 500 to 850 first-cohort repertoires was also used for the 120 or so validation repertoires, as a later analysis reported. Overall study findings and caveats: The tendency of first-cohort TCR clusters to co-occur in the roughly 130 validation repertoires was the finding of a later analysis. Rarity characterized most TCR sequences, yet some public TCRs appeared in many donors.

The method was immunoSEQ multiplex PCR; TCRdb's version includes in-frame clones alone and lacks a portion of them. The profile shows 95,000 to 150,000 clones, 85% to 95% of them singletons. In regard to this clone: Its antigen remains unidentified.

This CDR3 is built from 15 residues. CDR1 is SNHLY and CDR2 is FYNNEI in the germline V gene. Trimming at V came to 1 base and at J to 6 bases, leaving 8 bases not matched to a gene. Sequenced: PBMCs. V gene TRBV2 combines with J gene TRBJ1-1, with 7 bases matching TRBD1. The receptor was isolated from a woman aged 18-29 years in good health and CMV-seronegative. Here the CDR3 DNA reads TGTGCCAGCAGTGAAGGTGCCAGGGGGGCGGCTGAAGCTTTCTTT. It specifies CASSEGARGAAEAFF.